The clone carrying this TCR beta chain was observed a handful of times. Its antigen is currently unknown. These data originate in a study of T cells in Graves' hyperthyroidism and ophthalmopathy. Amplified TCR beta CDR3 regions came from RNA transcripts. First-round RT-PCR targeting the TCR CDR3 was performed with the HTBI primer set. TCRdb used MiXCR to reprocess the multiplex PCR reads, holding one entry per CDR3 protein. The profile shows 550,000 to 700,000 distinct CDR3 sequences, 46% of them singletons. Whole-study findings and limits: Blood also held most thyroid clonotypes expanded beyond 0.001.

Trimming removed 0 bases at V and 6 bases at J, with 10 bases between. This CDR3 region has 13 residues. Germline V gene data show CDR1 as SGHRS and CDR2 as YFSETQ. The sample consisted of peripheral blood or thyroid tissue (not recorded which). The chain recombines TRBV5-1 with TRBJ2-7; D ambiguous. This TCR derives from an adult woman with Graves' disease, either hyperthyroidism or ophthalmopathy (not recorded which). The CDR3 sequence: CASSLATNAEQYF. The CDR3 bases are TGCGCCAGCAGCTTGGCCACGAACGCCGAGCAGTACTTC.